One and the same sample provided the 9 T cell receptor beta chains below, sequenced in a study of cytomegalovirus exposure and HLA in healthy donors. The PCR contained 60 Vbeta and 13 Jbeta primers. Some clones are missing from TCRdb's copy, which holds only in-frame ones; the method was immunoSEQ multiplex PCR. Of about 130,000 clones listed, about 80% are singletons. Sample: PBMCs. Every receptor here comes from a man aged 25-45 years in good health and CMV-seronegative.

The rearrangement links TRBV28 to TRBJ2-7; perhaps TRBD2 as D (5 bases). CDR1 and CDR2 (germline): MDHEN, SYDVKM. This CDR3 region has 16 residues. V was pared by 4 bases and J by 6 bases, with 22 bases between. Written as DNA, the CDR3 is TGTGCCAGCAGTTCCTCCGGTGTCTCTACCGAGGGCGAGCAGTACTTC. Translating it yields CASSSSGVSTEGEQYF.

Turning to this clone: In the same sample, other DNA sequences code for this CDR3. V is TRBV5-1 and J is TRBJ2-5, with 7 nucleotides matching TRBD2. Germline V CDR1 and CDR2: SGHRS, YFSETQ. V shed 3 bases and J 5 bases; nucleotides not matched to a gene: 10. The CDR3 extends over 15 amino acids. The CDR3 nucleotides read TGCGCCAGCAGCTGGCGGGCCAGCGGGACGGAGACCCAGTACTTC. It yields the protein CASSWRASGTETQYF.

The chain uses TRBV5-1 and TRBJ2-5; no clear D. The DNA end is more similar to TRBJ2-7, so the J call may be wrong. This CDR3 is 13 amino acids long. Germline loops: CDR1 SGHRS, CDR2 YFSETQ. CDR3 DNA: TGCGCCAGCAGCTACGACTTTTCCTACGAGCAGTACTTC. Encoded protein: CASSYDFSYEQYF.

CDR3 nucleotide sequence: TGTGCCAGCAGCTTAAGGCTAGCGGGACCGAATGAGCAGTTCTTC. Protein: CASSLRLAGPNEQFF. The genes are TRBV11-3 and TRBJ2-1; 9 bases align to TRBD2. Germline CDR1 reads SGHNT; CDR2 reads YENEEA. The CDR3 is made up of 15 amino acids. V dropped 2 bases and J dropped 7; count of bases not matched to a gene: 6.

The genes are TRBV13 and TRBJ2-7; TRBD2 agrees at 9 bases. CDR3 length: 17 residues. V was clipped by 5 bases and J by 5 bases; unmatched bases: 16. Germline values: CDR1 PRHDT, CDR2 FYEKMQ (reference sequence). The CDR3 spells CASSPYPGTSRYNEQYF. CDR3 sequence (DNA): TGTGCCAGCAGCCCCTATCCAGGGACTAGCAGGTACAACGAGCAGTACTTC.

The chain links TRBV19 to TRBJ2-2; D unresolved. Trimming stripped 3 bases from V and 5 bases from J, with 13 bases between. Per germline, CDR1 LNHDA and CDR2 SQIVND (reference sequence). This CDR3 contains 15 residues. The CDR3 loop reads CASSILPFPTGELFF. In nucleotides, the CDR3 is TGTGCCAGTAGTATCCTACCTTTTCCGACCGGGGAGCTGTTTTTT. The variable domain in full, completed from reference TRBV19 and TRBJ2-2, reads DGGITQSPKYLFRKEGQNVTLSCEQNLNHDAMYWYRQDPGQGLRLIYYSQIVNDFQKGDIAEGYSVSREKKESFPLTVTSAQKNPTAFYLCASSILPFPTGELFFGEGSRLTVL.

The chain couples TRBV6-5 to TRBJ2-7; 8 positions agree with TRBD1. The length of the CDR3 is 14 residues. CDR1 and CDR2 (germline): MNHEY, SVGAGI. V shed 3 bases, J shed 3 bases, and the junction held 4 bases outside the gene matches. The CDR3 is CASSYQGAVYEQYF. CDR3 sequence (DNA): TGTGCCAGCAGTTATCAGGGGGCGGTCTACGAGCAGTACTTC.

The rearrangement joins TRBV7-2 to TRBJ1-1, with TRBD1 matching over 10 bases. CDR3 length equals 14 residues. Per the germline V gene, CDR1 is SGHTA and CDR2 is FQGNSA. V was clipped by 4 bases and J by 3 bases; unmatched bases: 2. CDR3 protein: CASSWDRGYTEAFF. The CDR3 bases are TGTGCCAGCAGCTGGGACAGGGGATACACTGAAGCTTTCTTT.

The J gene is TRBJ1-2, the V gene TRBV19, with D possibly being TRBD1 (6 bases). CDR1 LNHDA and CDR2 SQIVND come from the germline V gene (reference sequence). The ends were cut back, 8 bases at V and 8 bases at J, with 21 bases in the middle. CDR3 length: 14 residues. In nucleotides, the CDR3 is TGTGCCAGTTGGACCGGGACACTAAGCGTGGGCTACACCTTC. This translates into CASWTGTLSVGYTF.